The rows below give T cell receptor beta chains drawn from one sample of a study of vaccination and CD4 T cells after COVID-19. TCRdb itself ran the PCR reads through MiXCR, one entry per CDR3 protein. Altogether about 20,000 distinct CDR3 sequences are present, roughly 40% being singletons, with the ten largest covering less than 3%. Their specific antigens are unknown. The sequenced sample was CD4+ T cells from blood, cultured in vitro, obtained after SARS-CoV-2 vaccination. The receptor source for this set is a human donor who had recovered from COVID-19. Each CDR3 is given without its conserved first and last residue. Fields, in order: J gene, V gene, CDR3 length, CDR3 protein.

>TRBJ2-7|TRBV28|12
ASSLRQGSYEQY
>TRBJ1-2|TRBV18|11
ASSSEGIYGYT
>TRBJ1-1|TRBV20-1|14
SAGGGGFPRNTEAF
>TRBJ2-1|TRBV7-2|14
ASSALTSGVGNEQF
>TRBJ2-1|TRBV11-1|13
ASSLGRGSYNEQF
>TRBJ2-2|TRBV24-1|16
ATSDPPGQGWAAGELF
>TRBJ1-1|TRBV6-5|12
ASSYRPPHTEAF
>TRBJ1-5|TRBV2|12
ASRLTGGNQPQH
>TRBJ1-1|TRBV28|11
ASSRTVLGEAF
>TRBJ2-1|TRBV20-1|16
SARDPYKTGLSYNEQF
>TRBJ2-3|TRBV20-1|14
SASTKGLAGVDTQY
>TRBJ1-1|TRBV15|11
ATSRGPTLEAF
>TRBJ2-1|TRBV7-6|14
ASSSPTSGSRQEQF
>TRBJ2-1|TRBV7-3|14
ASSLAGTGLRDEQF
>TRBJ2-2|TRBV7-8|12
ASSLDRATGELF
>TRBJ2-7|TRBV28|11
ASSQGRSYEQY
>TRBJ2-5|TRBV7-2|13
ASSLDWARRETQY
>TRBJ2-5|TRBV20-1|14
SARDLFGGGQETQY
>TRBJ2-6|TRBV4-2|17
ASSQGPQGQISGANVLT
>TRBJ1-3|TRBV19|12
ASRDSISGNTIY
>TRBJ2-7|TRBV7-2|11
ASAETRGGEQY
>TRBJ1-5|TRBV19|15
ASTLYPTGLGNQPQH
>TRBJ1-6|TRBV4-2|10
ASSQENSPLH
>TRBJ2-5|TRBV20-1|9
SARPQQTQY
>TRBJ2-5|TRBV19|10
ASSIRGVTQY
>TRBJ2-1|TRBV27|13
ASSTDWRENNEQF
>TRBJ2-2|TRBV25-1|13
ASSARTGNTGELF
>TRBJ2-7|TRBV6-2/TRBV6-3|12
ASSYGRVSYEQY
>TRBJ2-7|TRBV29-1|12
SVGARTGVHEQY
>TRBJ1-6|TRBV28|13
ASSSATGKNSPLH
>TRBJ1-2|TRBV5-6|11
ASSLASNRRYT
>TRBJ2-5|TRBV7-9|15
ASSLLAGMKGAETQY
>TRBJ1-5|TRBV24-1|12
ATSDPTGDQPQH
>TRBJ2-3|TRBV20-1|14
SAESGSSGDTDTQY
>TRBJ2-3|TRBV27|14
ASSTGTAAGPDTQY
>TRBJ2-3|TRBV6-1|9
ASGAATTEY
>TRBJ2-2|TRBV6-1|14
ASSEVGGPRTGELF
>TRBJ1-5|TRBV6-4|13
ASSDSLDRNQPQH
>TRBJ1-6|TRBV7-9|12
ASSHETVSSPLH
>TRBJ2-7|TRBV7-2|12
ASSFTSGRNEQY
>TRBJ1-1|TRBV6-2/TRBV6-3|22
ASTNQTSMYLCAGGDTPGTEAF
>TRBJ2-1|TRBV20-1|12
SAPAGGGDNEQF
>TRBJ1-2|TRBV7-2|11
ASNKGENYGYT
>TRBJ2-5|TRBV20-1|11
SARVAGVETQY
>TRBJ1-5|TRBV10-3|15
AISESRVAGLRQPQH
>TRBJ2-7|TRBV11-2|11
ASSLTGQGEQY
>TRBJ1-2|TRBV4-3|12
ASSPQRGRDGYT
>TRBJ1-1|TRBV11-3|12
ASSHRRQNTEAF